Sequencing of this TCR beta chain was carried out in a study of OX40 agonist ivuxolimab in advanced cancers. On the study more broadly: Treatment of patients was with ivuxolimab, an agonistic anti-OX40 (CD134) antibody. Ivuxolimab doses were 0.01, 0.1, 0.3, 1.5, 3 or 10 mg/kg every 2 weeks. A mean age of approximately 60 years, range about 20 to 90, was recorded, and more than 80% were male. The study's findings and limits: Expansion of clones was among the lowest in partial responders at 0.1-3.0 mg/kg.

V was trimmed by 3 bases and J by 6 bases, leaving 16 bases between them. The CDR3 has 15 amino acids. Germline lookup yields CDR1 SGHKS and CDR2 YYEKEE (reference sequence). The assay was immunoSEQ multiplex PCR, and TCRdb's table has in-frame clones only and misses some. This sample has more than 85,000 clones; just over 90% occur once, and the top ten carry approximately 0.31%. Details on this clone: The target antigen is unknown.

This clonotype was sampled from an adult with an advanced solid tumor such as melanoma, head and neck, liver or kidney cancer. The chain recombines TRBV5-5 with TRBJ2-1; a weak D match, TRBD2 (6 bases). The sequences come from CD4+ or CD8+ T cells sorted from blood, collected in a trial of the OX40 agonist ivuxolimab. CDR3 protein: CASSWDSRGSNEQFF. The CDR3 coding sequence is TGTGCCAGCAGCTGGGACTCCCGAGGGAGCAATGAGCAGTTCTTC.